The 17 T cell receptor beta chains in this list originate from one sample, sequenced in a study of shared clonotypes between healthy human individuals. Method: immunoSEQ multiplex PCR; TCRdb's copy keeps in-frame clones and lacks some. Of approximately 400,000 clones in the sample, approximately 97% were seen once. Sequenced sample: memory CD8+ T cells sorted from blood. The subset here: CD45RO+ cells pooled with CCR7-negative TemRA cells. The receptor set was obtained from a man between 25 and 39 years old in good health.

This clone was observed a single time. V gene TRBV5-5 combines with J gene TRBJ2-3; D is perhaps TRBD2 (6 bases). This CDR3 comprises 15 residues. The germline CDR1 and CDR2 sequences are SGHKS and YYEKEE (reference sequence). Trimming took 6 bases from V and 2 from J, leaving 16 bases between them. In DNA form, the CDR3 reads TGTGCCAGCATGGGAGCGGGTCTACTCACAGATACGCAGTATTTT. Protein product: CASMGAGLLTDTQYF.

This chain connects TRBV7-9 to TRBJ2-3, with D possibly TRBD2 on 5 matching bases. Between the trimmed V and J ends, which lost 0 bases and 14 bases, there was a span of 12 bases. Looked up from germline, CDR1 is SEHNR and CDR2 is FQNEAQ (reference sequence). The CDR3 spans 12 residues. CDR3 amino acids: CASSLARESPYF. The DNA of the CDR3 is TGTGCCAGCAGCTTAGCGAGGGAGAGCCCGTATTTT.

The chain combines TRBV18 with TRBJ2-7; 9 bases are shared with TRBD2. The CDR3 spans 14 residues. CDR1 and CDR2 from the germline V gene are KGHSH and LQKENI. V gave up 4 bases and J gave up 3 bases; unmatched junction bases: 4. The CDR3 DNA follows: TGTGCCAGCTCACGAGCGGGAGGAGTCTACGAGCAGTACTTC. Its translation is CASSRAGGVYEQYF.

The chain uses TRBV18 and TRBJ2-7; TRBD2 matches at 9 bases. Germline V gene data show CDR1 as KGHSH and CDR2 as LQKENI. With V trimmed by 1 base and J by 3 bases, 4 bases remained unmatched. The CDR3 totals 15 residues. CDR3 in DNA: TGTGCCAGCTCACCACTCGCGGGAGGGGGCTACGAGCAGTACTTC. It specifies CASSPLAGGGYEQYF.

Worth noting for this clone: Other nucleotide sequences in the sample specify the same CDR3. The rearrangement uses TRBV7-9 and TRBJ2-1; D not certain. CDR1 SEHNR and CDR2 FQNEAQ come from the germline V gene (reference sequence). The CDR3 spans 12 residues. V was trimmed by 1 base and J by 6 bases, leaving 4 bases between them. In DNA form, the CDR3 reads TGTGCCAGCAGCTTAGGGAGCAATGAGCAGTTCTTC. This translates into CASSLGSNEQFF.

The gene calls are TRBV6-1 and TRBJ1-4; no reliable D call. This CDR3 has 15 amino acids. CDR1 and CDR2 (germline): MNHNS, SASEGT. Trimming removed 4 bases at V and 0 bases at J, with 9 bases between. In DNA form, the CDR3 reads TGTGCCAGCAGTGGTTACAGTGCAACTAATGAAAAACTGTTTTTT. Residues: CASSGYSATNEKLFF.

The V call is TRBV7-3, the J call TRBJ2-1; D remains unclear. Germline values: CDR1 SGHTA, CDR2 FQGTGA. The CDR3 is 13 residues long. V gave up 5 bases and J gave up 9 bases, with 14 bases separating them. In nucleotides, the CDR3 is TGTGCCAGCAGCCCCCGTCCGTTCAGTGAGCAGTTCTTC. Translated, it gives CASSPRPFSEQFF.

The V gene is TRBV5-1, the J gene TRBJ2-5; the match to TRBD2 covers 7 bases. The length of the CDR3 is 15 residues. CDR1 is SGHRS, CDR2 YFSETQ, per germline. V trimming: 1 base; J trimming: 0 bases; junction bases outside the gene matches: 3. Here the CDR3 reads CASSLNGGYQETQYF. The CDR3 coding sequence is TGCGCCAGCAGCTTGAACGGGGGGTACCAAGAGACCCAGTACTTC.

J is TRBJ2-3 and V is TRBV13; TRBD2 matches at 10 bases. The CDR3 sequence is 17 residues long. V lost 6 bases and J lost 0; bases outside the gene matches: 9. The germline V gene encodes CDR1 PRHDT and CDR2 FYEKMQ (reference sequence). CDR3 protein: CASRPSPTSGSTDTQYF. CDR3 nucleotide sequence: TGTGCCAGCAGACCCTCCCCGACTAGCGGGAGCACAGATACGCAGTATTTT.

The chain links TRBV5-1 to TRBJ1-5; D is uncertain. V dropped 1 base and J dropped 0 bases, with 8 bases sitting between them. The CDR3 length is 15 residues. Germline V gives CDR1 SGHRS, CDR2 YFSETQ. The CDR3 is CASSLREASNQPQHF. The CDR3 DNA follows: TGCGCCAGCAGCTTGAGAGAGGCTAGCAATCAGCCCCAGCATTTT.

This rearrangement joins TRBV7-3 to TRBJ2-3; D may correspond to TRBD1 or TRBD2 (5 bases each). Trimming left V 3 bases short and J 6 bases short, with 10 bases between. CDR3 length: 13 residues. Germline V CDR1 and CDR2: SGHTA, FQGTGA. The CDR3 DNA follows: TGTGCCAGCAGCTTGAAGTGGGGGGATACGCAGTATTTT. Residues: CASSLKWGDTQYF. Full variable domain (rest looked up from reference TRBV7-3 and TRBJ2-3): GAGVSQTPSNKVTEKGKYVELRCDPISGHTALYWYRQSLGQGPEFLIYFQGTGAADDSGLPNDRFFAVRPEGSVSTLKIQRTERGDSAVYLCASSLKWGDTQYFGPGTRLTVL.

The chain recombines TRBV29-1 with TRBJ2-1, with 8 bases aligning to TRBD1. The CDR3 sequence is 14 residues long. Unmatched junction bases numbered 8, after V lost 6 bases and J lost 4 bases. Germline V gene lookup returns CDR1 SQVTM and CDR2 ANQGSEA. CDR3 sequence (DNA): TGCAGCGTCCCTGGCCGGGACAGGTACAATGAGCAGTTCTTC. Translated, it gives CSVPGRDRYNEQFF.

The V gene is TRBV25-1, the J gene TRBJ2-1, with 8 positions matching TRBD1. The CDR3 is 16 amino acids. Germline V gene sequence: CDR1 MGHDK, CDR2 SYGVNS. V gave up 4 bases and J gave up 5 bases; unmatched junction bases: 10. CDR3: CASSAKGQGQHNEQFF. Written as DNA, the CDR3 is TGTGCCAGCAGTGCCAAAGGACAGGGACAACACAATGAGCAGTTCTTC.

The chain carries TRBV5-4 and TRBJ2-7; 8 bases agree with TRBD1. Germline V gene data show CDR1 as SGHNT and CDR2 as YYREEE (reference sequence). The CDR3 contains 13 residues. J lost 7 bases, V lost 7 bases, and 10 bases had no gene match. The CDR3: CASGQDRVEEQYF. In DNA, the CDR3 is TGTGCCAGCGGTCAGGACAGGGTTGAAGAGCAGTACTTC.

The gene calls are TRBV11-1 and TRBJ2-3; D gene unclear. CDR1 and CDR2 from the germline V gene are SGHAT and FQDESV (reference sequence). The CDR3 has 12 residues. The V and J ends lost 1 base and 2 bases respectively, with 1 base between them. CDR3 in DNA: TGTGCCAGCAGCTTAGACACAGATACGCAGTATTTT. Translation gives CASSLDTDTQYF. Looking up the rest from reference TRBV11-1 and TRBJ2-3 gives the full variable domain: EAEVAQSPRYKITEKSQAVAFWCDPISGHATLYWYRQILGQGPELLVQFQDESVVDDSQLPKDRFSAERLKGVDSTLKIQPAELGDSAMYLCASSLDTDTQYFGPGTRLTVL.

This rearrangement joins TRBV15 to TRBJ2-7; the D is unclear. Germline V gene lookup returns CDR1 LNHNV and CDR2 YYDKDF (reference sequence). This CDR3 spans 18 amino acids. Trimming left V 3 bases short and J 4 bases short, with 25 bases between. The CDR3 protein is CATSRSRSRSTLSYEQYF. The CDR3 nucleotides are TGTGCCACCAGCAGGTCCCGATCGAGAAGTACGCTATCTTACGAGCAGTACTTC.

The rearrangement joins TRBV2 to TRBJ2-5; TRBD1 matches at 8 bases. V dropped 8 bases and J dropped 7; count of bases not matched to a gene: 9. From germline, CDR1 is SNHLY and CDR2 FYNNEI. This CDR3 contains 13 residues. The DNA of the CDR3 is TGTGCCAGCTTCGGACAGGGAGGCGGGACCCAGTACTTC. Translated: CASFGQGGGTQYF.